The 9 T cell receptor beta chains presented below share a single source sample, sequenced in a study of T cell repertoires in cytomegalovirus infection (dated by TCRdb to about 2019). The sample's treatment or condition label, decoded: in vitro stimulation with specific CMV peptide epitopes to enrich CMV-specific T cells. The sequencer was an Illumina HiSeq 1500. The public reads were reanalyzed by TCRdb: fastp trimming at Q25, MiXCR alignment, in-frame beta chains only. All rows with the same CDR3 protein become a single entry with the most common DNA and genes. The sample records 310,000 or so distinct CDR3 sequences, 25% of which are singletons. The top ten constitute less than 15% of the sample. These TCRs are of unknown antigen specificity. Specimen: cultured PBMCs, collected from culture after CMV antigen stimulation. These receptors were obtained from a human donor in good health (CMV status not recorded). Some clones in this sample may be carry-over from other donors' samples.

The chain links TRBV20-1 to TRBJ1-2; D gene unclear. In germline, CDR1 is DFQATT, CDR2 SNEGSKA (reference sequence). The length of the CDR3 is 16 residues. V lost 5 bases, J lost 3 bases, and 22 bases lay in between. The CDR3 region is CSAPPSRSPGHYGYTF. Here the CDR3 DNA reads TGCAGTGCTCCCCCTTCCCGGAGCCCCGGTCACTATGGCTACACCTTC.

V and J are TRBV23-1 and TRBJ2-7, with D perhaps matching TRBD1 (5 bases). TRBV23-1 is an ORF; its function is uncertain. The CDR3 length is 15 residues. V was shortened by 5 bases and J by 1 base, with 15 bases between the two germline ends. CDR3 in amino acids: CASSKRGTTSYEQYV. CDR3 DNA sequence: TGCGCCAGCAGTAAAAGGGGAACGACATCCTACGAGCAGTACGTC.

CDR3 nucleotides: TGTGCCAGCAGCAGGCGGACAGACTTCTATGGCTACACCTTC. Its protein is CASSRRTDFYGYTF. The chain uses TRBV27 and TRBJ1-2; D possibly corresponds to TRBD1 (6 bases). Trimming removed 6 bases at V and 4 bases at J, with 15 bases between. Per germline, CDR1 MNHEY and CDR2 SMNVEV (reference sequence). The CDR3 loop spans 14 amino acids.

This clonotype was found many times. This sequence joins TRBV7-2 and TRBJ1-1; 12 bases align to TRBD1. There are 17 residues in the CDR3. The germline CDR1 and CDR2 sequences are SGHTA and FQGNSA. J lost 4 bases, V lost 2 bases, and 8 bases had no gene match. The CDR3 here is CASSLFGTGGGITEAFF. CDR3 in DNA: TGTGCCAGCAGCTTATTCGGGACAGGGGGCGGTATCACTGAAGCTTTCTTT.

This clonotype has only a few counts. The J gene is TRBJ2-5, the V gene TRBV4-3, with 8 bases identical to TRBD2. This CDR3 is 19 amino acids long. Looked up from germline, CDR1 is LGHNA and CDR2 is YSLEER. V lost 0 bases to trimming and J lost 0 bases; unmatched junction nucleotides: 12. The CDR3 region is CASSQDGPPSGPYQETQYF. CDR3 coding DNA: TGCGCCAGCAGCCAAGACGGGCCCCCTAGCGGGCCCTACCAAGAGACCCAGTACTTC.

V usage is TRBV7-9 and J usage is TRBJ2-7; D not certain. The V and J ends lost 7 bases and 2 bases respectively, with 12 bases between them. The germline V gene has CDR1 SEHNR and CDR2 FQNEAQ (reference sequence). The CDR3 is 13 amino acids. For the CDR3, the DNA is TGTGCCAGCAACCTAGACCGAACCTACGAGCAGTACTTC. Amino acid sequence: CASNLDRTYEQYF.

This clonotype has only a few counts. The genes are TRBV12-3 or TRBV12-4 and TRBJ2-2, with 8 bases fitting TRBD2. V lost 6 bases and J lost 2; bases outside the gene matches: 5. The CDR3 totals 15 residues. The CDR3 protein is CASRESGRNTGELFF. DNA for the CDR3: TGTGCCAGCAGGGAAAGCGGGAGAAACACCGGGGAGCTGTTTTTT.

The gene calls are TRBV6-2 or TRBV6-3 and TRBJ2-1; D gene unclear. The CDR3 sequence is 18 residues long. CDR1 is MNHEY, CDR2 SVGEGT, per germline. V lost 0 bases and J 3 bases, leaving 18 bases between the germline ends. Here the CDR3 reads CASSYSTARQTGYNEQFF. In DNA, the CDR3 is TGTGCCAGCAGTTACTCCACAGCGCGCCAGACGGGCTACAATGAGCAGTTCTTC.

This clonotype was seen a few times. The rearrangement uses TRBV7-2 and TRBJ1-2; 10 bases fit TRBD1. This CDR3 is built from 15 residues. Germline V CDR1 and CDR2: SGHTA, FQGNSA. V lost 5 bases, J lost 6 bases, and 9 bases stayed unmatched. The DNA of the CDR3 is TGTGCCAGCAGCACCGGACAGGGGGGAGTAGATGGCTACACCTTC. Protein product: CASSTGQGGVDGYTF.